This T cell receptor beta chain was retrieved from a study of naive and memory T cell subsets. Indicated treatment: skin biopsy from PPD injection site in Mantoux-positive individual. An oligonucleotide containing a UMI was ligated to the 3' end of TCR cDNA. This clonotype has only a few counts. The SP2 primer and nested alpha and beta constant region primers amplified ligated cDNA in four rounds. TCRdb recomputed calls from the UMI-ligation and nested PCR reads with MiXCR, one row per CDR3 protein. The table has tens of thousands of distinct CDR3 sequences, approximately 11% seen once; the top ten hold 3.9%. Between the trimmed V and J ends, which lost 3 bases and 6 bases, there was a span of 6 bases. The CDR3 extends over 12 amino acids.

The sample consisted of skin, taken from a tuberculin skin test site. The sequence derives from an adult in good health. This chain connects TRBV12-3 or TRBV12-4 to TRBJ1-5; unclear D gene. CDR3 nucleotides: TGTGCCAGCAGTTTTGGTGGTCAGCCCCAGCATTTT. Translated, it gives CASSFGGQPQHF.